Listed below are T cell receptor beta chains from one sample, sequenced in a study of CD8 T cells in Susac syndrome. A single record per CDR3 protein comes from TCRdb applying MiXCR to the immunoSEQ multiplex PCR reads. Of about 200,000 distinct CDR3 sequences listed, approximately 94% are singletons. Sequencing was performed on CD4+ T cells from PBMCs. Receptor source: a human donor with multiple sclerosis. The CDR3 runs from the conserved cysteine through the conserved F or W. Each record gives: J gene, clone size, D gene, V gene, CDR3 protein, CDR3 DNA. A D gene is named only where the DNA matches it firmly. Rows may omit the clone size; those that give it use once, few, many or a size class.

>TRBJ1-1|-|-|TRBV29-1
CSVERGSNTEAFF
TGCAGCGTTGAACGAGGATCGAACACTGAAGCTTTCTTT
>TRBJ1-5|-|-|TRBV12-3/TRBV12-4
CASSFDFNQPQHF
TGTGCCAGCAGTTTTGACTTCAATCAGCCCCAGCATTTT
>TRBJ2-1|-|TRBD1|TRBV12-3/TRBV12-4
CASYSGTGSNEQFF
TGTGCCAGCTACTCCGGGACAGGGAGCAATGAGCAGTTCTTC
>TRBJ2-1|-|TRBD2|TRBV7-2
CASSLGGGALTQFF
TGTGCCAGCAGCTTAGGCGGGGGGGCCTTGACGCAGTTCTTC
>TRBJ2-7|-|-|TRBV6-6
CASRQRSYEQYF
TGTGCCAGCCGACAGCGCTCCTACGAGCAGTACTTC
>TRBJ2-2|-|-|TRBV4-3
CASSQVSGTNTGELFF
TGCGCCAGCAGCCAAGTGTCTGGGACGAACACCGGGGAGCTGTTTTTT
>TRBJ2-5|few|-|TRBV11-2
CASSRVPSRETQYF
TGTGCCAGCAGCCGGGTCCCTTCGAGAGAGACCCAGTACTTC
>TRBJ2-5|-|TRBD1|TRBV2
CASSWTGGETQYF
TGTGCCAGCAGCTGGACAGGGGGAGAGACCCAGTACTTC
>TRBJ2-7|-|-|TRBV12-3/TRBV12-4
CASSPEVPPYEQYF
TGTGCCAGCAGTCCCGAAGTGCCCCCCTACGAGCAGTACTTC
>TRBJ2-5|-|-|TRBV10-3
CAISETETQYF
TGTGCCATCAGTGAGACAGAGACCCAGTACTTC
>TRBJ1-1|-|-|TRBV7-9
CASSPDRDMNTEAFF
TGTGCCAGCAGCCCAGACAGAGACATGAACACTGAAGCTTTCTTT
>TRBJ2-4|-|-|TRBV10-3
CAIGVGTAKNIQYF
TGTGCCATCGGAGTGGGGACAGCCAAAAACATTCAGTACTTC
>TRBJ2-7|-|-|TRBV11-1
CASSFRGTFPSGEQYF
TGTGCCAGCAGCTTTAGAGGGACTTTTCCCTCGGGGGAGCAGTACTTC
>TRBJ2-3|-|TRBD1|TRBV12-3/TRBV12-4
CASSLTQGSRGVAQYF
TGTGCCAGCAGTTTAACACAGGGGTCCCGGGGAGTGGCGCAGTATTTT
>TRBJ2-5|-|-|TRBV30
CAWNRRETQYF
TGTGCCTGGAACAGGCGAGAGACCCAGTACTTC
>TRBJ2-1|-|-|TRBV4-3
CASSHDLEGNEQFF
TGCGCCAGCAGCCACGACCTGGAGGGGAATGAGCAGTTCTTC
>TRBJ2-3|-|TRBD2|TRBV7-2
CASSSRTRTDTQYF
TGTGCCAGCAGCTCCAGGACTAGGACAGATACGCAGTATTTT
>TRBJ1-1|once|-|TRBV20-1
CSAPGTEAFF
TGCAGTGCCCCAGGTACTGAAGCTTTCTTT
>TRBJ1-5|-|-|TRBV20-1
CSARDNRVNQPQHF
TGCAGTGCTAGAGATAACAGGGTCAATCAGCCCCAGCATTTT
>TRBJ1-5|-|TRBD1|TRBV28
CASVGTGVYQPQHF
TGTGCCAGCGTAGGGACAGGCGTTTATCAGCCCCAGCATTTT
>TRBJ2-2|-|TRBD2|TRBV4-3
CASSQEGLASAGELFF
TGCGCCAGCAGCCAAGAGGGACTAGCGTCGGCCGGGGAGCTGTTTTTT
>TRBJ2-3|few|TRBD2|TRBV29-1
CSVEGGTDTQYF
TGCAGCGTTGAGGGAGGGACAGATACGCAGTATTTT
>TRBJ2-7|-|-|TRBV30
CAWSGLNRGEQYF
TGTGCCTGGAGTGGCTTGAATCGGGGCGAGCAGTACTTC
>TRBJ2-1|-|-|TRBV7-2
CASTHPDPYNEQFF
TGTGCCAGCACCCACCCGGACCCCTACAATGAGCAGTTCTTC